A selection of T cell receptor beta chains follows, all from one sample in a study of cytomegalovirus exposure and HLA in healthy donors. Generated by immunoSEQ multiplex PCR, the TCRdb table keeps only in-frame clones and is missing some. The table includes around 130,000 clones, 65% to 90% detected once. The sample taken for sequencing was PBMCs. The receptors derive from a middle-aged woman in good health and CMV-seronegative. Both conserved end residues are part of each CDR3. Part of the rows lack a size; the others show once, few, many or a class for expanded clones.

V gene: TRBV4-1
clone size: NA
J gene: TRBJ1-2
CDR3 protein: CASSQTGQGMNYGYTF

V gene: TRBV7-9
clone size: NA
J gene: TRBJ2-7
CDR3 protein: CASSDTSGGFYEQYF

V gene: TRBV5-6
clone size: NA
J gene: TRBJ2-1
CDR3 protein: CASSLLLAGDEQFF

V gene: TRBV5-1
clone size: NA
J gene: TRBJ2-1
CDR3 protein: CASSLDLGGGLNHNEQFF

V gene: TRBV5-1
clone size: NA
J gene: TRBJ2-3
CDR3 protein: CASSHLLSSGGSSTDTQYF

V gene: TRBV15
clone size: NA
J gene: TRBJ2-2
CDR3 protein: CATSRGLSANTGELFF

V gene: TRBV10-3
clone size: NA
J gene: TRBJ2-1
CDR3 protein: CAIRPGQGPYNEQFF

V gene: TRBV5-1
clone size: NA
J gene: TRBJ1-1
CDR3 protein: CASSFRSGTEAFF

V gene: TRBV5-1
clone size: NA
J gene: TRBJ1-4
CDR3 protein: CASSLAAGAGNEKLFF

V gene: TRBV4-2
clone size: NA
J gene: TRBJ1-5
CDR3 protein: CASGDRDHQPQHF

V gene: TRBV4-2
clone size: NA
J gene: TRBJ2-7
CDR3 protein: CASSQDTGQTTYEQYF

V gene: TRBV5-6
clone size: few
J gene: TRBJ1-5
CDR3 protein: CASSLRGQGSKQPQHF

V gene: TRBV19
clone size: NA
J gene: TRBJ2-7
CDR3 protein: CASSDPVEQYF

V gene: TRBV30
clone size: few
J gene: TRBJ1-2
CDR3 protein: CAWSDRFGGYTF

V gene: TRBV9
clone size: NA
J gene: TRBJ2-1
CDR3 protein: CASSASGTGGTDEQFF

V gene: TRBV7-3
clone size: NA
J gene: TRBJ1-1
CDR3 protein: CASSLTGGGTEAFF

V gene: TRBV30
clone size: NA
J gene: TRBJ1-1
CDR3 protein: CVWDRDYPNTEAFF

V gene: TRBV7-9
clone size: NA
J gene: TRBJ2-6
CDR3 protein: CSSSLRGQGNSGANVLTF

V gene: TRBV6-6
clone size: few
J gene: TRBJ1-1
CDR3 protein: CASSARTRHMNTEAFF

V gene: TRBV4-3
clone size: NA
J gene: TRBJ1-2
CDR3 protein: CASSPAGEYGYTF

V gene: TRBV18
clone size: NA
J gene: TRBJ1-2
CDR3 protein: CASSPDRNYGYTF

V gene: TRBV27
clone size: NA
J gene: TRBJ2-3
CDR3 protein: CASSGRGQGFDTQYF

V gene: TRBV18
clone size: NA
J gene: TRBJ1-1
CDR3 protein: CASSPLTGWNTEAFF

V gene: TRBV6-1
clone size: NA
J gene: TRBJ2-7
CDR3 protein: CASSVEDLYEQYF

V gene: TRBV10-3
clone size: NA
J gene: TRBJ2-1
CDR3 protein: CAISDPSGLPSYNEQFF

V gene: TRBV7-2
clone size: NA
J gene: TRBJ1-2
CDR3 protein: CASSLDRGRSYGYTF

V gene: TRBV18
clone size: few
J gene: TRBJ2-7
CDR3 protein: CASSQGTSGIYEQYF

V gene: TRBV9
clone size: NA
J gene: TRBJ2-5
CDR3 protein: CASSVAYDRGQETQYF

V gene: TRBV19
clone size: NA
J gene: TRBJ1-5
CDR3 protein: CASTPRDRVQPQHF

V gene: TRBV5-1
clone size: few
J gene: TRBJ1-2
CDR3 protein: CASSSKNRGSNYGYTF

V gene: TRBV6-6
clone size: few
J gene: TRBJ2-5
CDR3 protein: CASSYSVTGGVETQYF

V gene: TRBV7-2
clone size: NA
J gene: TRBJ2-3
CDR3 protein: CASSRLDPDTQYF

V gene: TRBV15
clone size: NA
J gene: TRBJ1-1
CDR3 protein: CATSRVPRQAPNRAFF

V gene: TRBV4-1
clone size: NA
J gene: TRBJ1-2
CDR3 protein: CASSRQGWGYTF

V gene: TRBV19
clone size: NA
J gene: TRBJ1-1
CDR3 protein: CASSPRVNTEAFF

V gene: TRBV5-6
clone size: NA
J gene: TRBJ1-3
CDR3 protein: CASSVTGQRASGNTIYF

V gene: TRBV14
clone size: NA
J gene: TRBJ2-1
CDR3 protein: CASSQDRGGSSYNEQFF

V gene: TRBV4-2
clone size: few
J gene: TRBJ1-2
CDR3 protein: CASSPNLGPSKGYTF

V gene: TRBV6-5
clone size: once
J gene: TRBJ2-7
CDR3 protein: CASSYAATRPAYEQYF

V gene: TRBV25-1
clone size: NA
J gene: TRBJ1-1
CDR3 protein: CASSEISGEAFF

V gene: TRBV9
clone size: NA
J gene: NA
CDR3 protein: CASSVDSITYEQYF

V gene: TRBV29-1
clone size: NA
J gene: TRBJ1-2
CDR3 protein: CSVAYGQGYGYTF

V gene: TRBV29-1
clone size: NA
J gene: TRBJ2-7
CDR3 protein: CSVGAGTGSYEQYF

V gene: TRBV6-1
clone size: few
J gene: TRBJ2-7
CDR3 protein: CASRPRDRGIHEQYF

V gene: TRBV7-9
clone size: NA
J gene: TRBJ2-1
CDR3 protein: CASSLDFNEQFF

V gene: TRBV19
clone size: NA
J gene: TRBJ2-7
CDR3 protein: CATRDSGNSYEQYF

V gene: TRBV29-1
clone size: NA
J gene: TRBJ1-2
CDR3 protein: CSVTGSSEGYTF

V gene: TRBV4-1
clone size: NA
J gene: TRBJ2-1
CDR3 protein: CASSQGEHSVTNEQFF

V gene: TRBV4-3
clone size: NA
J gene: TRBJ1-6
CDR3 protein: CASSQEKAGIGNSPLHF